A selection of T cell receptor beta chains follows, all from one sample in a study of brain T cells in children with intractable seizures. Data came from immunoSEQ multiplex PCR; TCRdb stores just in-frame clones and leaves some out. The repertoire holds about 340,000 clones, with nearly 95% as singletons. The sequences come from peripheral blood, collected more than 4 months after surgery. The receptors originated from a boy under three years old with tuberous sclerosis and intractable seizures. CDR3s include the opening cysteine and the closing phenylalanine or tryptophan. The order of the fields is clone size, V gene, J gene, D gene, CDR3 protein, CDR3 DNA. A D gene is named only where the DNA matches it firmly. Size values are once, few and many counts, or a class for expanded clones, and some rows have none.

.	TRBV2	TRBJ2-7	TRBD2	CASSEGGLAGFYEQYF	TGTGCCAGCAGTGAAGGGGGACTAGCGGGCTTCTACGAGCAGTACTTC
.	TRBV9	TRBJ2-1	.	CASSPSGGHNEQFF	TGTGCCAGCAGCCCATCCGGGGGTCACAATGAGCAGTTCTTC
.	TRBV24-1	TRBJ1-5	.	CATSEPLSNQPQHF	TGTGCCACCAGTGAGCCCCTATCAAATCAGCCCCAGCATTTT
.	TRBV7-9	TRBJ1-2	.	CASSLPYLGGNGYTF	TGTGCCAGCAGCTTACCCTATCTAGGGGGGAATGGCTACACCTTC
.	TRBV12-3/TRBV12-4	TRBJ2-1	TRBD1	CASISGGGDEQFF	TGTGCCAGCATATCAGGGGGTGGGGATGAGCAGTTCTTC
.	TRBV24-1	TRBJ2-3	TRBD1	CATSDLGQGMPDTQYF	TGTGCCACCAGTGATTTGGGACAGGGGATGCCAGATACGCAGTATTTT
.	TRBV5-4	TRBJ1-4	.	CASSSQTNEKLFF	TGTGCCAGCAGTTCGCAGACTAATGAAAAACTGTTTTTT
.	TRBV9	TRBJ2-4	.	CASSVGTGNFIQYF	TGTGCCAGCAGCGTAGGAACAGGGAATTTCATTCAGTACTTC
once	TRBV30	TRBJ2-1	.	CAWIPRGNEQFF	TGTGCCTGGATACCCCGGGGCAATGAGCAGTTCTTC
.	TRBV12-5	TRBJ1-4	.	CASVKAETGHNEKLFF	TGTGCTAGTGTTAAGGCGGAGACAGGTCATAATGAAAAACTGTTTTTT
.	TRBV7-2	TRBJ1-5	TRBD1	CASSFSMQGALRHQPQHF	TGTGCCAGCAGCTTTTCAATGCAGGGGGCGTTAAGACACCAGCCCCAGCATTTT
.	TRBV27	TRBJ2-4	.	CARNRKFPPFVAKNIQYF	TGTGCCAGGAATCGGAAGTTTCCCCCCTTCGTGGCCAAAAACATTCAGTACTTC
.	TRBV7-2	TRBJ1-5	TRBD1	CASSLETTGVGNQPQHF	TGTGCCAGCAGCTTAGAAACAACAGGGGTGGGCAATCAGCCCCAGCATTTT
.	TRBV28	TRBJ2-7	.	CASSLTHYEQYF	TGTGCCAGCAGTTTGACCCACTACGAGCAGTACTTC
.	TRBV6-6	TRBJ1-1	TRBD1	CASSRTGARMGTEAFF	TGTGCCAGCAGCCGGACAGGGGCTCGAATGGGCACTGAAGCTTTCTTT
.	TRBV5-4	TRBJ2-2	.	CASSPRPGENTGELFF	TGTGCCAGCAGCCCGAGACCGGGGGAGAACACCGGGGAGCTGTTTTTT
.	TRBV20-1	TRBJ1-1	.	CSASIDRKGSTEAFF	TGCAGTGCTAGTATCGACAGGAAGGGGAGCACTGAAGCTTTCTTT
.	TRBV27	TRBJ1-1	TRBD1	CASRTGTGVMRAFF	TGTGCCAGCAGGACCGGGACAGGGGTCATGAGAGCTTTCTTT
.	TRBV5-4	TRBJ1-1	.	CASSPKDRLNTEAFF	TGTGCCAGCAGCCCCAAGGACAGATTGAACACTGAAGCTTTCTTT
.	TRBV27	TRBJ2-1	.	CASSPWWRSYNEQFF	TGTGCCAGCAGTCCTTGGTGGCGGTCCTACAATGAGCAGTTCTTC
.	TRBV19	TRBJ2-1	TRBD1	CASSTFRDRIYNEQFF	TGTGCCAGTAGTACGTTCCGGGACAGGATATACAATGAGCAGTTCTTC
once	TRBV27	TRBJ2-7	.	CASSFSAVSSYEQYF	TGTGCCAGCAGTTTCTCTGCGGTTTCCTCCTACGAGCAGTACTTC
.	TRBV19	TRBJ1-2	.	CASSLAPYRAQRERDYGYTF	TGTGCCAGTAGCCTAGCCCCCTACAGGGCTCAACGGGAGAGGGACTATGGCTACACCTTC
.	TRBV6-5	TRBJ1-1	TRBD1	CASSYSWTGKTEAFF	TGTGCCAGCAGTTACTCCTGGACAGGAAAGACTGAAGCTTTCTTT
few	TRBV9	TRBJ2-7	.	CASSEWDTSYEQYF	TGTGCCAGCAGCGAATGGGACACCTCCTACGAGCAGTACTTC
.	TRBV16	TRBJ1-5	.	CASSWQNQPQHF	TGTGCCAGCAGTTGGCAGAATCAGCCCCAGCATTTT
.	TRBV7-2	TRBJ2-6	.	CASSSGPSSGANVLTF	TGTGCCAGCAGCTCCGGACCGTCCTCTGGGGCCAACGTCCTGACTTTC
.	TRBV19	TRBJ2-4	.	CASSPTGGSLAKNIQYF	TGTGCCAGTAGTCCGACCGGGGGCAGCTTAGCCAAAAACATTCAGTACTTC
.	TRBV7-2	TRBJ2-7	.	CASSFSGNYEQYF	TGTGCCAGCAGCTTTAGCGGAAACTACGAGCAGTACTTC
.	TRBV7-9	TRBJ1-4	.	CASSVGGVMEKLFF	TGTGCCAGCAGCGTAGGAGGTGTGATGGAAAAACTGTTTTTT
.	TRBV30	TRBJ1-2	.	CAWSVLDGYTF	TGTGCCTGGAGTGTACTTGATGGCTACACCTTC
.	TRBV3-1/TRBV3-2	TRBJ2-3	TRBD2	CASSPGTSGTAVADTQYF	TGTGCCAGCAGCCCAGGGACTAGCGGGACCGCGGTGGCAGATACGCAGTATTTT
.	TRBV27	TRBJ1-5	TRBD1	CASRVGTGIAQPQHF	TGTGCCAGCAGAGTTGGGACAGGGATTGCTCAGCCCCAGCATTTT
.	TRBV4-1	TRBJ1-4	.	CASSQVDRPGEKLFF	TGCGCCAGCAGCCAAGTAGACAGGCCGGGGGAAAAACTGTTTTTT
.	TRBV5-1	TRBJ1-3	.	CASSLAGLHNSGNTIYF	TGCGCCAGCAGCTTGGCCGGTTTACATAACTCTGGAAACACCATATATTTT
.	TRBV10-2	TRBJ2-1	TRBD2	CASSDPGLAGPWHDEQFF	TGCGCCAGCAGTGACCCGGGACTAGCGGGACCCTGGCACGATGAGCAGTTCTTC
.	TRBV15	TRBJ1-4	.	CATSTPKWQVNNEKLFF	TGTGCCACCAGCACCCCCAAATGGCAGGTCAACAATGAAAAACTGTTTTTT
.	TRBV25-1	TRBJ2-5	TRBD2	CAMRGAGETQYF	TGTGCCATGCGGGGGGCGGGGGAGACCCAGTACTTC
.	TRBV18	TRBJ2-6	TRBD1	CASSPGQEGYSGANVLTF	TGTGCCAGCTCACCGGGACAGGAGGGATACTCTGGGGCCAACGTCCTGACTTTC
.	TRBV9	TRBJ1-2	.	CASSIDGQPSLSYTF	TGTGCCAGCAGCATCGATGGACAGCCTAGCCTAAGCTACACCTTC
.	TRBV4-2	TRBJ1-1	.	CASSQELLGDTEAFF	TGTGCCAGCAGCCAAGAGCTGTTAGGCGACACTGAAGCTTTCTTT